Below, 24 T cell receptor beta chains from the same sample are listed, as sequenced in a study of regulatory T cells in long-lasting Graves disease. The time point: persistent/refractory GD, antithyroid drugs over 5 years with positive TRAb. The TCR library was made from RNA extracted from PBMCs. The TCR beta library used iRepertoire HTBI primers with Arm-PCR amplification of CDR3. MiXCR was run by TCRdb on the multiplex PCR reads, yielding one entry per CDR3 protein. Here the sample spans a few hundred thousand distinct CDR3 sequences, approximately 23% being singletons. Source: peripheral blood mononuclear cells (PBMCs), taken when the disease was refractory, from a patient treated with antithyroid drugs. Source of these receptors: a female donor with Graves disease.

This clonotype was found a few times. The chain uses TRBV20-1 and TRBJ2-1; D is uncertain. Germline V CDR1 and CDR2: DFQATT, SNEGSKA (reference sequence). V lost 5 bases to trimming and J lost 8 bases, with 10 bases between them. CDR3 length equals 11 residues. CDR3 in amino acids: CSAPGWYEQFF. For the CDR3, the DNA is TGCAGTGCTCCTGGTTGGTATGAGCAGTTCTTC.

Concerning this clonotype: It may be a read error: a sequence one base away is much more abundant. Because the CDR3 is missing its conserved closing phenylalanine or tryptophan, this is likely a read error. The chain links TRBV27 to TRBJ1-2, with 7 bases that match TRBD1. With 4 bases clipped from V and 0 bases from J, the junction kept 8 bases outside the gene matches. The V gene's germline CDR1 is MNHEY and CDR2 SMNVEV (reference sequence). This CDR3 is 16 amino acids long. Written as DNA, the CDR3 is TGTGCCAGCAGTTCCCTGGACAGGTCAGCTAACTATGGCTACACCCTC. This encodes CASSSLDRSANYGYTL.

This chain links TRBV2 with TRBJ2-2; the match to TRBD2 covers 9 bases. The CDR3 runs 14 residues. Looked up from germline, CDR1 is SNHLY and CDR2 is FYNNEI. With 8 bases clipped from V and 4 bases from J, the junction kept 5 bases outside the gene matches. This CDR3 reads CASGLAGSTGELFF. As DNA, the CDR3 is TGTGCCAGCGGTCTAGCGGGAAGCACCGGGGAGCTGTTTTTT.

This clonotype was observed at least ten times. The V and J genes are TRBV12-3 or TRBV12-4 and TRBJ2-7, with D perhaps given as TRBD1 or TRBD2 (5 bases each). The CDR3 is 12 amino acids. V dropped 8 bases and J dropped 11 bases, with 19 bases sitting between them. The CDR3 sequence: CASPRAPGLEYF. The CDR3 region has the DNA TGTGCCAGCCCGCGGGCCCCAGGGTTGGAGTACTTC.

The J gene is TRBJ2-2, the V gene TRBV5-1, with a weak D call TRBD1 (5 bases). The CDR3 has 15 amino acids. Per germline, CDR1 SGHRS and CDR2 YFSETQ. V lost 4 bases, J lost 2 bases, and 12 bases lay in between. The CDR3 nucleotides are TGCGCCAGCAGCAGGGGTGGCAGTAACACCGGGGAGCTGTTTTTT. Protein sequence: CASSRGGSNTGELFF.

The rearrangement links TRBV19 to TRBJ1-5; D unresolved. CDR1 is LNHDA and CDR2 is SQIVND in the germline V gene (reference sequence). Trimming took off 6 bases at V and 5 bases at J, with 8 bases between the two ends. The CDR3 runs to 12 residues. CDR3 sequence: CASREGHQPQHF. CDR3 nucleotide sequence: TGTGCCAGTAGAGAAGGGCATCAGCCCCAGCATTTT.

This clonotype has ten or more counts. V gene TRBV7-9 combines with J gene TRBJ2-5; D unresolved. This CDR3 has 12 residues. V was shortened by 3 bases and J by 7 bases, with 9 bases between the two germline ends. Looked up from germline, CDR1 is SEHNR and CDR2 is FQNEAQ (reference sequence). CDR3 sequence reads: CASSLDIVTQYF. CDR3 coding DNA: TGTGCCAGCAGCTTGGATATTGTGACCCAGTACTTC.

This clonotype was seen repeatedly, ten times or more. V gene TRBV19 combines with J gene TRBJ2-7; 8 nucleotides align to TRBD1. Germline V lookup: CDR1 LNHDA, CDR2 SQIVND (reference sequence). V shed 3 bases, J shed 4 bases, and the junction held 5 bases outside the gene matches. CDR3 length: 14 residues. The CDR3: CASSIGQGGYEQYF. The CDR3 region has the DNA TGTGCCAGTAGTATCGGACAGGGAGGTTACGAGCAGTACTTC.

Many counts were recorded for this clonotype. The chain uses TRBV12-5 and TRBJ1-1; no clear D. CDR3 length: 13 amino acids. In germline, CDR1 is LGHNT, CDR2 FRNRAP. With 6 bases removed from V and 0 bases from J, the gap between germline ends came to 8 bases. This CDR3 is CASGNVLNTEAFF. The CDR3 coding sequence is TGTGCTAGTGGGAACGTTTTGAACACTGAAGCTTTCTTT.

The table lists this clonotype with many counts. The rearrangement joins TRBV2 to TRBJ2-7; possibly TRBD1 or TRBD2 for D (5 bases each). Germline V CDR1 and CDR2: SNHLY, FYNNEI. The CDR3 length is 14 residues. V was clipped by 5 bases and J by 5 bases, with 16 bases between them. The CDR3 DNA is TGTGCCAGCAGTAACCAGGGTAACGGGGACGAGCAGTACTTC. Amino acids: CASSNQGNGDEQYF.

The chain carries TRBV9 and TRBJ2-7; 9 bases line up with TRBD2. Per the germline V gene, CDR1 is SGDLS and CDR2 is YYNGEE. The CDR3 covers 15 residues. V trimming: 0 bases; J trimming: 3 bases; junction bases outside the gene matches: 4. The DNA of the CDR3 is TGTGCCAGCAGCGTAGGGACTAGCGACATCTACGAGCAGTACTTC. The encoded protein is CASSVGTSDIYEQYF.

This clonotype came up a few times. V usage is TRBV9 and J usage is TRBJ2-7; possible D gene TRBD2, 6 bases. The CDR3 has 16 residues. Trimming left V 3 bases short and J 6 bases short, with 22 bases between. Germline values: CDR1 SGDLS, CDR2 YYNGEE. CDR3 coding DNA: TGTGCCAGCAGCGCGGGGTTAGCGGCCTTGGCGGGCGAGCAGTACTTC. Translation: CASSAGLAALAGEQYF.

The J gene is TRBJ2-1, the V gene TRBV11-2; D uncertain. The germline V gene encodes CDR1 SGHAT and CDR2 FQNNGV. Trimming removed 5 bases from V and 9 bases from J, with 17 bases in between. The CDR3 runs 14 residues. CDR3 sequence: CASSENPSLAEQFF. CDR3 in DNA: TGTGCCAGCAGCGAAAACCCAAGTTTAGCTGAGCAGTTCTTC.

This chain joins TRBV28 and TRBJ2-1, with 9 bases that match TRBD2. From germline, CDR1 is MDHEN and CDR2 SYDVKM. This CDR3 has 15 amino acids. The V segment lost 2 bases and the J segment 7 bases; nucleotides outside the gene matches: 6. The CDR3 sequence: CASSLAGGLVNEQFF. The DNA for the CDR3 is TGTGCCAGCAGTTTAGCGGGAGGGCTGGTTAATGAGCAGTTCTTC.

Many counts were recorded for this clonotype. The V call is TRBV28, the J call TRBJ2-7, with D perhaps assigned TRBD1 or TRBD2 (5 bases each). Per germline, CDR1 MDHEN and CDR2 SYDVKM. CDR3 size: 14 residues. Trimming stripped 7 bases from V and 4 bases from J, with 17 bases between. CDR3 bases: TGTGCCAGCAACGATCCGGGACGGATGTACGAGCAGTACTTC. Protein sequence: CASNDPGRMYEQYF.

This clonotype was counted between two and nine times. This chain uses TRBV20-1 with TRBJ1-1; no clear D. CDR3 length: 14 amino acids. The germline V gene has CDR1 DFQATT and CDR2 SNEGSKA (reference sequence). V lost 0 bases and J 6 bases, leaving 14 bases between the germline ends. CDR3 residues: CSARDIGRGAEAFF. The CDR3 nucleotides read TGCAGTGCTAGAGACATAGGCCGCGGAGCTGAAGCTTTCTTT.

This clonotype came up a few times. The chain has TRBV29-1 and TRBJ1-2, with 7 bases matching TRBD1. The CDR3 contains 12 residues. The V gene's germline CDR1 is SQVTM and CDR2 ANQGSEA. V shed 6 bases, J shed 3 bases, and the junction held 4 bases outside the gene matches. The CDR3 protein is CSVVGQDYGYTF. The CDR3 coding sequence is TGCAGCGTCGTCGGACAGGACTATGGCTACACCTTC.

Of note for this clonotype: It may be a read error: a sequence one base away is much more abundant. The chain has TRBV12-3 or TRBV12-4 and TRBJ1-6, with 8 bases that match TRBD1. The junction had 4 bases not matched to a gene; V was cut back by 2 bases and J by 10 bases. This CDR3 contains 14 residues. The CDR3 DNA follows: TGTGCCAGCAGTTTAATCAGGGGGCTATCACCCCTCCACTTT. It specifies CASSLIRGLSPLHF.

The sample holds a few counts of this clonotype. The chain uses TRBV27 and TRBJ2-7, with D possibly matching TRBD2 (5 bases). Germline CDR1 and CDR2: MNHEY and SMNVEV (reference sequence). With 3 bases removed from V and 0 bases from J, the gap between germline ends came to 21 bases. The CDR3 is 18 amino acids. Here the CDR3 reads CASSFDPGIRRSSYEQYF. CDR3 DNA: TGTGCCAGCAGTTTTGACCCGGGAATCAGGCGTAGCTCCTACGAGCAGTACTTC.

This clonotype came up many times. This chain connects TRBV28 to TRBJ2-7; D is undetermined. The CDR3 has 11 residues. Germline V CDR1 and CDR2: MDHEN, SYDVKM. Trimming took off 5 bases at V and 6 bases at J, with 8 bases between the two ends. The CDR3 coding sequence is TGTGCCAGCAGTCCCAGGACCGAGCAGTACTTC. Its protein product is CASSPRTEQYF.

The chain couples TRBV12-3 or TRBV12-4 to TRBJ2-3; 7 nucleotides agree with TRBD1. The CDR3 is 21 residues long. Unmatched junction bases numbered 22, after V lost 2 bases and J lost 2 bases. The CDR3 DNA is TGTGCCAGCAGTTTATTTTTCGGTCCGGGACAGAGGGGATACGACACAGATACGCAGTATTTT. Translated: CASSLFFGPGQRGYDTDTQYF.

In regard to this clonotype: Just one base apart from a much larger clone, this may be a read error. This chain joins TRBV6-1 and TRBJ2-7; 8 bases are shared with TRBD1. Germline trimming cut 1 base from V and 8 bases from J; bases unmatched to any gene: 7. This CDR3 spans 14 amino acids. Germline V CDR1 and CDR2: MNHNS, SASEGT. The DNA of the CDR3 is TGTGCCAGCAGTGAAGTCCAGGGGGCATACAAGCAGTACTTC. This gives the protein CASSEVQGAYKQYF.

Concerning this clonotype itself: This clone may be a read error of a much larger clone one base away. V usage is TRBV5-1 and J usage is TRBJ2-4; no definite D call. CDR3 length: 13 residues. Germline V lookup: CDR1 SGHRS, CDR2 YFSETQ. V was cut by 1 base and J by 11 bases, with 13 bases left in between. CDR3 coding DNA: TGCGCCAGCAGCTTGTGGCGACGAGACGTTCAGTACTTC. It codes for CASSLWRRDVQYF.

The V and J genes are TRBV7-9 and TRBJ1-2; 8 bases align to TRBD1. This CDR3 is 13 amino acids long. Germline V gene sequence: CDR1 SEHNR, CDR2 FQNEAQ (reference sequence). The V gene end was trimmed by 2 bases and the J gene end by 8 bases; junction bases not matched to a gene: 4. DNA for the CDR3: TGTGCCAGCAGCTTACAACAGGGGGAAGGCTACACCTTC. Encoded protein: CASSLQQGEGYTF.